This TCR beta chain stems from a study of spatial heterogeneity in lung cancer. Findings of the study overall: Mutation counts in tumors were tracked by counts of expanded intratumoral alpha and beta TCRs.

Time point of the sample: sample taken at primary tumor resection. TCRdb itself ran the 5' RACE reads through MiXCR, one entry per CDR3 protein. The sample lists a few thousand distinct CDR3 sequences, 15% to 20% occurring once. This clonotype was counted a few times. Its target is unknown. Germline assignment: CDR1 DFQATT and CDR2 SNEGSKA (reference sequence). The V gene end was trimmed by 5 bases and the J gene end by 1 base; junction bases not matched to a gene: 6. The CDR3 has 14 amino acids. Sequenced material: lung tumor tissue, taken at surgery. The TCR sequence derives from a male donor with early-stage non-small cell lung cancer. The chain combines TRBV20-1 with TRBJ2-7; 9 nucleotides agree with TRBD2. CDR3 loop: CSAWVAGVSYEQYF. CDR3 bases: TGCAGTGCTTGGGTAGCGGGAGTTTCCTACGAGCAGTACTTC.